This T cell receptor (beta chain) was recovered during a study of neurological immune-mediated disorders (dated by TCRdb to the late 2010s). For the study in its entirety: The study compared peripheral blood TCR-beta repertoires of HTLV-I-associated myelopathy (HAM/TSP) patients, multiple sclerosis patients and healthy controls using UMI-based sequencing. Longitudinal samples, technical triplicates and paired sorted CD4+ and CD8+ T-cell subsets, alongside PBMC samples, were included among the roughly 98 TCR-beta libraries. The cohort comprised some 71 subjects: 14 HAM/TSP patients, 34 multiple sclerosis patients and approximately 20 healthy controls.

cDNA was synthesized by template-switch 5'RACE using a primer with a 10-nucleotide random unique molecular identifier that tagged each TCR transcript. Over 190 million TCR-beta sequences, covering 15-18 subjects, were produced in each sequencing run. The RNeasy kit was used to extract total RNA. TCR-beta VDJ regions were amplified with primers for the TCR constant region and the 5'RACE anchor, using the KAPA Real-time Library Amplification kit. A first PCR added sample indexes and Illumina adaptors, and a second PCR then raised library yield. The roughly 650 bp TCR product was size-selected on a 2% E-gel SizeSelection system after Ampure bead purification. Before pooling, library quality was checked on a Bioanalyzer, concentration was measured with Qubit, and libraries were quantified with the Kapa Library Quantification kit. Libraries were sequenced paired-end 2 x 150 bp on an Illumina HiSeq 2500. To increase sequence diversity, about 25-31% phiX was spiked into each library pool. From the authors' description of their analysis: Quality-filtered reads were processed with the UMI-based MiGEC pipeline, which removed over 75% of raw TCR sequences during error correction. VDJ genes were aligned to IMGT germline references, and each clonotype was defined by a unique CDR3 amino acid sequence together with V-J genes. VDJtools evaluated clonal expansion, Shannon diversity and CDR3 relatedness (CalcPairwiseDistances, ClusterSamples); CLCbio workbench built phylogenetic trees. Expanded clones were defined as having at least 8 unique UMIs, based on coefficient-of-variation modelling across technical triplicates. Starting from the raw public reads, TCRdb applied fastp trimming at Q25, assembled clones with MiXCR and retained in-frame beta chains. Every CDR3 protein is listed once, alongside the most common genes and DNA of its rows. These V and J calls derive from TCRdb rather than the authors' analysis. The sample has roughly 50,000 distinct CDR3 sequences on record, about 25% of them singletons. About 23% of the sample is taken by the ten largest.

Results the study describes overall, beyond this receptor: TCR clonal expansion was greatest in HAM/TSP patients and smallest in MS patients, who ranked below even healthy controls. No identical CDR3 amino acid sequences were found to be shared among expanded clones across subjects, suggesting that TCR-beta repertoires were private in all groups.

Between the V and J ends, shortened by 1 base and 2 bases respectively, the junction contains 13 bases. Reading from cysteine to phenylalanine, the CDR3 counts 16 amino acids. Of the read, only the CDR3 DNA is kept; its 48 bases are in frame from base 1. As encoded in the germline V gene (reference sequence), CDR1 is SEHNR while CDR2 is FQNEAQ. The sample holds many counts of this clonotype. No cognate antigen has been identified for it. Base qualities are not recorded, but no much larger clone differs from it by a single base. Blood bank volunteers in Maryland, USA served as the healthy controls. For the unsorted PBMC libraries, 2 million PBMCs were stored in RNAlater at -80 degrees C until RNA extraction and were used to generate the libraries. PBMCs were separated from peripheral blood using Ficoll-Hypaque density gradient centrifugation and then cryopreserved in liquid nitrogen.

The sequencing input was PBMCs. Rearrangement joined TRBV7-9 to TRBJ2-3, with a tentative D call of TRBD1 or TRBD2, each matching 5 bases. The clonotype originates from a woman aged 70-85 years in good health. The CDR3 in this case is CASSLGGSGSTDTQYF. Here is the DNA: TGTGCCAGCAGCTTAGGGGGCAGCGGCTCCACAGATACGCAGTATTTT.